This is a list of T cell receptor beta chains from one sample in a study of molecular identifiers for immune sequencing clone quantification. TCRdb independently ran MiXCR on the PCR reads; one entry per CDR3 protein. The sample includes around 300,000 distinct CDR3 sequences, roughly a quarter of them seen just once. Material: naive CD8+ T cells from blood, with Jurkat cell RNA spiked in. The receptors derive from a human donor in good health. Some libraries in this study had Jurkat cell RNA spiked in. The CDR3 runs from the conserved cysteine through the conserved F or W. A D gene is named only where the DNA matches it firmly. Clone size, where shown, is once, few, many, or a class for clones that have expanded.

CDR3 DNA: TGTGCCAGCAGTTCCCTGGTGGGGAGCGAGCAGTACTTC
CDR3 protein: CASSSLVGSEQYF
J gene: TRBJ2-7
V gene: TRBV6-5
D gene: -
clone size: -

CDR3 DNA: TGTGCCAGCAGTCCACAGGGGTACACTGAAGCTTTCTTT
CDR3 protein: CASSPQGYTEAFF
J gene: TRBJ1-1
V gene: TRBV5-6
D gene: TRBD1
clone size: many

CDR3 DNA: TGCGCCAGCAGCCAAGGAGGGGCTGAGCAGTTCTTC
CDR3 protein: CASSQGGAEQFF
J gene: TRBJ2-1
V gene: TRBV4-3
D gene: -
clone size: many

CDR3 DNA: TGTGCCAGCACTCTATCGGTGCCCGGGGAGCAGTACTTC
CDR3 protein: CASTLSVPGEQYF
J gene: TRBJ2-7
V gene: TRBV6-2/TRBV6-3
D gene: -
clone size: -

CDR3 DNA: TGTGCCAGCAGCCAAGATCGGGTGGATAGCGGGAGGGCCGTCACCGGGGAGCTGTTTTTT
CDR3 protein: CASSQDRVDSGRAVTGELFF
J gene: TRBJ2-2
V gene: TRBV4-2
D gene: TRBD2
clone size: few

CDR3 DNA: TGTGCCAGCAGCTTACCCGGACAGGTCTACGAGCAGTGCTTC
CDR3 protein: CASSLPGQVYEQCF
J gene: TRBJ2-7
V gene: TRBV7-9
D gene: TRBD1
clone size: -

CDR3 DNA: TGTGCCAGCAGTCTACAGGGCCCAACCTACGATGAGCAGTTCTTC
CDR3 protein: CASSLQGPTYDEQFF
J gene: TRBJ2-1
V gene: TRBV27
D gene: -
clone size: -

CDR3 DNA: TGCGCCAGCAACCTAGGGGAGGGGGCTACTGAAAAACTGTTTTTT
CDR3 protein: CASNLGEGATEKLFF
J gene: TRBJ1-4
V gene: TRBV4-1
D gene: TRBD1
clone size: -

CDR3 DNA: TGTGCCAGCAGTACCCTGACAGGGAGTCAGCCCCAGCATTTT
CDR3 protein: CASSTLTGSQPQHF
J gene: TRBJ1-5
V gene: TRBV6-2/TRBV6-3
D gene: TRBD1
clone size: few

CDR3 DNA: TGTGCCAGTGAAGTGGGCATCGGTACCACAGATACGCAGTATTTT
CDR3 protein: CASEVGIGTTDTQYF
J gene: TRBJ2-3
V gene: TRBV19
D gene: -
clone size: -

CDR3 DNA: TGTGCCAGCAGCACGTATGGGGGCTCCTACGAGCAGTACTTC
CDR3 protein: CASSTYGGSYEQYF
J gene: TRBJ2-7
V gene: TRBV7-2
D gene: -
clone size: many

CDR3 DNA: TGTGCCAGCAGCTTCGAGTGGACGGGAGGCTCCACAGATACGCAGTATTTT
CDR3 protein: CASSFEWTGGSTDTQYF
J gene: TRBJ2-3
V gene: TRBV5-3
D gene: TRBD2
clone size: -

CDR3 DNA: TGTGCCTGGAGTCTCCCGACGGGGAGCACTGAAGCTTTCTTT
CDR3 protein: CAWSLPTGSTEAFF
J gene: TRBJ1-1
V gene: TRBV30
D gene: -
clone size: few

CDR3 DNA: TGTGCCAGCAGCCAAGGACAGAACTATGGCTACACCTTC
CDR3 protein: CASSQGQNYGYTF
J gene: TRBJ1-2
V gene: TRBV14
D gene: -
clone size: many